The 7 T cell receptor beta chains presented below share a single source sample, sequenced in a study of T cell responses to AZD1222 COVID-19 vaccine (dated by TCRdb to the early 2020s). The library was generated by the immunoSEQ multiplex PCR assay. TCRdb holds this immuneACCESS table with in-frame rearrangements only. Some clones are missing; in checked studies, unresolved V genes explain under half, and the rest has no known cause. The sample contains around 160,000 clones, around 91% of them found a single time. The biggest ten clones account for 5.2% of the sample. Taken with the paper, the label for time point translates to: baseline before first vaccination. The input for sequencing was peripheral blood, taken on day 0 of AZD1222 vaccination. These receptors all come from an adult in good health.

The V and J genes are TRBV11-2 and TRBJ2-7; D is possibly TRBD1 or TRBD2 (6 bases each). Between the trimmed V and J ends, which lost 3 bases and 4 bases, there was a span of 22 bases. Germline loops: CDR1 SGHAT, CDR2 FQNNGV. The CDR3 consists of 17 residues. The CDR3: CASSFTTGGLLEYEQYF. The CDR3 DNA follows: TGTGCCAGCAGCTTCACGACAGGAGGGTTGTTGGAATACGAGCAGTACTTC.

In regard to this clone: Other DNA sequences within the sample encode an identical CDR3. The V and J genes are TRBV4-3 and TRBJ1-2; TRBD1 matches 9 bases. Germline CDR1 and CDR2: LGHNA and YSLEER. This CDR3 has 15 amino acids. V was clipped by 3 bases and J by 7 bases; unmatched bases: 9. The CDR3 DNA follows: TGCGCCAGCAGCCAGGGAACAGGGGGCGCGGGTGGCTACACCTTC. Its translation is CASSQGTGGAGGYTF.

The gene calls are TRBV7-2 and TRBJ2-2, with D unclear. CDR1 is SGHTA and CDR2 is FQGNSA in the germline V gene. Trimming removed 3 bases from V and 5 bases from J, with 4 bases in between. The CDR3 length is 12 residues. This CDR3 is CASSFRTGELFF. CDR3 nucleotides: TGTGCCAGCAGCTTCAGGACCGGGGAGCTGTTTTTT. Combining the CDR3 with reference TRBV7-2 and TRBJ2-2 gives the whole variable domain GAGVSQSPSNKVTEKGKDVELRCDPISGHTALYWYRQSLGQGLEFLIYFQGNSAPDKSGLPSDRFSAERTGGSVSTLTIQRTQQEDSAVYLCASSFRTGELFFGEGSRLTVL.

This clone has a single count. The chain carries TRBV29-1 and TRBJ1-4; D is possibly TRBD1 (5 bases). The CDR3 totals 14 residues. Per the germline V gene, CDR1 is SQVTM and CDR2 is ANQGSEA. V was clipped by 0 bases and J by 5 bases, with 10 bases between them. Written as DNA, the CDR3 is TGCAGCGTTGAAGATCCGGCAGGGAATGAAAAACTGTTTTTT. This sequence encodes CSVEDPAGNEKLFF.

This rearrangement joins TRBV5-5 to TRBJ2-3, with D perhaps being TRBD1 or TRBD2 (5 bases each). In germline, CDR1 is SGHKS, CDR2 YYEKEE (reference sequence). V lost 4 bases and J 3 bases, leaving 21 bases between the germline ends. There are 17 residues in the CDR3. CDR3 residues: CASSRSVPGWGTDTQYF. The CDR3 coding sequence is TGTGCCAGCAGCCGAAGCGTCCCAGGGTGGGGGACAGATACGCAGTATTTT.

V is TRBV5-5 and J is TRBJ1-2; D not certain. This CDR3 is built from 13 residues. V shed 4 bases and J shed 4 bases, with 11 bases lying between them. Germline values: CDR1 SGHKS, CDR2 YYEKEE (reference sequence). The CDR3 nucleotides read TGTGCCAGCAGCGGAGACGGGAGCTATGGCTACACCTTC. Translated: CASSGDGSYGYTF.

This clone came up a few times. This chain uses TRBV18 with TRBJ2-7; D unclear. V was shortened by 3 bases and J by 4 bases, with 7 bases between the two germline ends. CDR1 is KGHSH and CDR2 is LQKENI in the germline V gene. The CDR3 is 12 amino acids. Written as DNA, the CDR3 is TGTGCCAGCTCACCTGCAGGTTACGAGCAGTACTTC. Translating gives CASSPAGYEQYF.